This entry concerns a single T cell receptor (beta chain). Its specificity is unknown. Germline-derived CDR1 and CDR2 are LGHDT and YNNKEL (reference sequence). With 2 bases clipped from V and 0 bases from J, the junction kept 1 base outside the gene matches. The CDR3 is 15 residues long. The data were taken from a study of Ad26.COV2.S vaccination and SARS-CoV-2 variants. At the level of the study: As a participant in COV1001, the donor was in the Ad26.COV2.S trial arm. Intramuscular Ad26.COV2.S at 5x10^10 or 1x10^11 viral particles.

Stated treatment: around 19 received Ad26.COV2.S at low or high dose, single or two shots; roughly five received placebo; per-sample allocation not given. Following the first vaccine or placebo injection, samples were taken on day 63. Profiling relied on immunoSEQ multiplex PCR, and the TCRdb table lists in-frame clones only, not all of them. The sample records roughly 400,000 clones, 75% to 90% being singletons. Study-wide findings and caveats: Vaccine recipients had higher spike-specific TCR breadth than placebo recipients.

The TCR was taken from a person aged 18-65 years who received the Ad26.COV2.S COVID-19 vaccine or a placebo. V is TRBV3-1 (or the pseudogene TRBV3-2) and J is TRBJ1-3; 7 bases are shared with TRBD1. The material was peripheral blood, obtained in a trial of Ad26.COV2.S vaccine versus placebo. The CDR3, as DNA: TGTGCCAGCAGCCAAAGGACAGGCTCTGGAAACACCATATATTTT. It is translated as CASSQRTGSGNTIYF.